This T cell receptor beta chain was identified in a study of T cells in tuberculosis. TCRdb's copy holds only in-frame clones and misses some; the assay was immunoSEQ multiplex PCR. This sample has tens of thousands of clones, with 90% to 95% found just once. The ends lost 7 bases at V and 2 bases at J; junction bases unmatched: 4. This CDR3 spans 13 amino acids. From germline, CDR1 is MNHNS and CDR2 SASEGT. This clone was counted once. At study entry, adolescents had tuberculin skin tests and IGRA screening. Sequencing used PBMCs. V usage is TRBV6-1 and J usage is TRBJ1-2, with TRBD1 matching 7 bases. This receptor was identified in a donor aged 10-29 years with latent tuberculosis or without tuberculosis infection. Some clones in this sample may be carry-over from other donors' samples. The CDR3 reads CASNPGQNYGYTF. For the CDR3, the DNA is TGTGCCAGCAATCCGGGACAGAACTATGGCTACACCTTC.